The subject of this entry is one TCR beta chain. These data come from a study of CD8+ T cells in alopecia areata. Study details: Those patients who were treated received oral tofacitinib, which was given at 5 to 10 mg twice daily for moderate-to-severe alopecia areata.

Investigators isolated RNA and reverse transcribed it into cDNA to act as the sequencing template. This table comes from immunoSEQ multiplex PCR, and its TCRdb copy is limited to in-frame clones, with some not included. The sample lists just over 150,000 clones, less than 65% occurring once. V lost 4 bases and J 3 bases, leaving 7 bases between the germline ends. Germline V gene sequence: CDR1 SGHDN, CDR2 FVKESK. The CDR3 extends over 12 amino acids. Obtained from alopecia areata patients were lesional scalp punch biopsies along with peripheral blood. The sequence was obtained from a human donor with alopecia areata. The sample was CD8+ T cells sorted from blood, taken at week 0. The chain couples TRBV14 to TRBJ2-7; D is uncertain. The CDR3 coding sequence is TGTGCCAGCAGCCTGGACGGCTACGAGCAGTACTTC. It translates to CASSLDGYEQYF. Full variable domain (remainder filled in from reference TRBV14 and TRBJ2-7): EAGVTQFPSHSVIEKGQTVTLRCDPISGHDNLYWYRRVMGKEIKFLLHFVKESKQDESGMPNNRFLAERTGGTYSTLKVQPAELEDSGVYFCASSLDGYEQYFGPGTRLTVT.